These 2 T cell receptor beta chains were sequenced from one sample in a study of a mutant IDH1 vaccine in newly diagnosed glioma. Some clones are missing from TCRdb's copy, which holds only in-frame ones; the method was immunoSEQ multiplex PCR. The table records about 92,000 clones, about 80% of them present only once. Stated time point: baseline, week 1 (first vaccination visit). The treatment was: pre-vaccination baseline after standard-of-care therapy. Specimen: PBMCs, collected from a glioma patient treated with radiotherapy, temozolomide or both. The receptors derive from a woman in her 50s with glioma.

The V and J genes are TRBV6-1 and TRBJ1-1; perhaps TRBD1 as D (6 bases). V was shortened by 1 base and J by 11 bases, with 14 bases between the two germline ends. Germline V lookup: CDR1 MNHNS, CDR2 SASEGT. The CDR3 length is 13 residues. CDR3 protein: CASSEVGGAGAFF. CDR3 coding DNA: TGTGCCAGCAGTGAAGTCGGGGGCGCTGGGGCTTTCTTT.

V gene TRBV9 combines with J gene TRBJ2-3; the match to TRBD2 covers 11 bases. CDR1 and CDR2 from the germline V gene are SGDLS and YYNGEE. The CDR3 is made up of 16 amino acids. V shed 4 bases, J shed 2 bases, and the junction held 6 bases outside the gene matches. The CDR3 sequence: CASSRETSGTTDTQYF. The CDR3 DNA sequence: TGTGCCAGCAGCCGAGAGACTAGCGGGACCACAGATACGCAGTATTTT. The complete variable domain, with remaining parts taken from reference TRBV9 and TRBJ2-3, reads DSGVTQTPKHLITATGQRVTLRCSPRSGDLSVYWYQQSLDQGLQFLIQYYNGEERAKGNILERFSAQQFPDLHSELNLSSLELGDSALYFCASSRETSGTTDTQYFGPGTRLTVL.